The following is a T cell receptor (beta chain) sequence with its context. Unmatched junction bases numbered 13, after V lost 6 bases and J lost 8 bases. CDR3 length: 15 amino acids. The authors reverse transcribed roughly 0.5 to 1 ug RNA with random hexamers. TCRdb recomputed calls from the immunoSEQ multiplex PCR reads with MiXCR, one row per CDR3 protein. Among around 160,000 distinct CDR3 sequences listed, roughly 94% were seen once. This sample stems from a study of CD8 T cells in Susac syndrome. TEMRA cells were enriched by FACS, and CD4+ and CD8+ T cells were negatively isolated. V gene TRBV12-3 or TRBV12-4 combines with J gene TRBJ1-2, with 9 bases that match TRBD1. Sequenced sample: CD4+ T cells from PBMCs. The TCR was taken from a human donor with multiple sclerosis. CDR3 in DNA: TGTGCCAGCAGGGTTCAAAACAGGGGGCTAGGGGGCTACACCTTC. Its protein product is CASRVQNRGLGGYTF.